Following are 12 T cell receptor beta chains from one sample sequenced in a study of blood T cell repertoires in COVID-19. The table came from immunoSEQ multiplex PCR; TCRdb's copy has only in-frame clones and leaves some out. The table has approximately 68,000 clones, 65% to 90% seen once. Sequencing input: peripheral blood. These TCRs come from a man older than 75 with active COVID-19.

The chain joins TRBV7-2 to TRBJ2-1, with TRBD2 as a possible D gene (6 bases). V lost 5 bases and J lost 8, with 16 bases in between. The germline V gene encodes CDR1 SGHTA and CDR2 FQGNSA. This CDR3 has 14 amino acids. CDR3 residues: CASSPIGRFDEQFF. The CDR3 DNA reads TGTGCCAGCAGCCCGATAGGGAGGTTTGATGAGCAGTTCTTC. Full variable domain (remainder filled in from reference TRBV7-2 and TRBJ2-1): GAGVSQSPSNKVTEKGKDVELRCDPISGHTALYWYRQSLGQGLEFLIYFQGNSAPDKSGLPSDRFSAERTGGSVSTLTIQRTQQEDSAVYLCASSPIGRFDEQFFGPGTRLTVL.

The chain is built from TRBV3-1 (or the pseudogene TRBV3-2) and TRBJ2-7; possible D gene TRBD1, 6 bases. The CDR3 is 15 amino acids. V dropped 4 bases and J dropped 2 bases, with 15 bases sitting between them. CDR1 LGHDT and CDR2 YNNKEL come from the germline V gene (reference sequence). CDR3 sequence: CASSPRTALPYEQYF. For the CDR3, the DNA is TGTGCCAGCAGCCCCCGGACAGCTTTACCCTACGAGCAGTACTTC.

The CDR3 region is CATSNRAGNTIYF. CDR3 DNA sequence: TGTGCCACCAGCAACAGGGCTGGAAACACCATATATTTT. The rearrangement links TRBV15 to TRBJ1-3; possible D gene TRBD1, 6 bases. Germline values: CDR1 LNHNV, CDR2 YYDKDF (reference sequence). Trimming took 4 bases from V and 2 from J, leaving 6 bases between them. The CDR3 consists of 13 residues.

The chain couples TRBV18 to TRBJ2-1; 9 bases are shared with TRBD2. With 6 bases clipped from V and 3 bases from J, the junction kept 9 bases outside the gene matches. In germline, CDR1 is KGHSH, CDR2 LQKENI. There are 16 residues in the CDR3. The CDR3 is CASSPRAREGYNEQFF. The CDR3 nucleotides read TGTGCCAGCTCCCCCAGGGCGCGGGAGGGCTACAATGAGCAGTTCTTC.

This clone was observed a few times. The rearrangement joins TRBV19 to TRBJ1-1; no clear D. Trimming took off 4 bases at V and 1 base at J, with 16 bases between the two ends. CDR3 length: 16 residues. Germline V gene data show CDR1 as LNHDA and CDR2 as SQIVND (reference sequence). The CDR3 spells CASSTPQRAGNTEAFF. CDR3 coding DNA: TGTGCCAGTAGTACCCCACAGCGCGCGGGGAACACTGAAGCTTTCTTT.

The chain is built from TRBV10-3 and TRBJ2-3, with D perhaps matching TRBD2 (6 bases). Between the trimmed V and J ends, which lost 10 bases and 2 bases, there was a span of 19 bases. Looked up from germline, CDR1 is ENHRY and CDR2 is SYGVKD. CDR3 length: 15 amino acids. CDR3 loop: CATQGGGQFTDTQYF. The CDR3 bases are TGTGCCACCCAGGGAGGTGGGCAGTTCACAGATACGCAGTATTTT.

This clone was counted only a few times. V usage is TRBV5-1 and J usage is TRBJ2-7; TRBD2 aligns across 7 bases. This CDR3 has 15 residues. CDR1 and CDR2 (germline): SGHRS, YFSETQ. Trimming took 6 bases from V and 2 from J; bases not matched to a gene: 11. This CDR3 reads CASNLGASGTYEQYF. The CDR3 DNA reads TGCGCCAGCAACCTCGGCGCTAGCGGTACCTACGAGCAGTACTTC.

This clone was observed a few times. The V gene is TRBV9, the J gene TRBJ1-2; D perhaps matches TRBD1 (5 bases). Germline V CDR1 and CDR2: SGDLS, YYNGEE. The V end lost 6 bases, the J end lost 8 bases, and 14 bases lay between the germline ends. This CDR3 spans 12 amino acids. CDR3 residues: CASNDQGGGYTF. CDR3 in DNA: TGTGCCAGCAACGACCAGGGTGGCGGCTACACCTTC.

This clone rates as large. CDR3 DNA: TGTGCCAGCAGTTTATGGACTAGCCTATGGGCGGTTAGCACAGATACGCAGTATTTT. Protein: CASSLWTSLWAVSTDTQYF. The rearrangement joins TRBV28 to TRBJ2-3, with 7 bases that match TRBD2. The CDR3 is 19 amino acids. J lost 0 bases, V lost 0 bases, and 12 bases had no gene match. Germline CDR1 reads MDHEN; CDR2 reads SYDVKM.

CDR3 residues: CATSSPRQYF. The CDR3 coding sequence is TGTGCCACCAGCTCGCCCAGACAGTACTTC. The chain uses TRBV24-1 and TRBJ2-7; no reliable D call. CDR1 is KGHDR and CDR2 is SFDVKD in the germline V gene. V shed 7 bases and J shed 10 bases, with 10 bases lying between them. This CDR3 contains 10 residues.

J is TRBJ1-3 and V is TRBV2; D unresolved. Trimming took off 0 bases at V and 8 bases at J, with 14 bases between the two ends. There are 15 residues in the CDR3. CDR1 and CDR2 from the germline V gene are SNHLY and FYNNEI. CDR3 nucleotides: TGTGCCAGCAGTGAAGCCCGGGTTGGTGCGGACACCATATATTTT. Translating it yields CASSEARVGADTIYF.

This clone has only a few counts. This sequence joins TRBV7-9 and TRBJ2-3, with 7 bases fitting TRBD2. V was clipped by 4 bases and J by 1 base; unmatched bases: 11. Germline assignment: CDR1 SEHNR and CDR2 FQNEAQ (reference sequence). CDR3 length: 17 residues. CDR3 sequence reads: CASSSITGRKRTDTQYF. CDR3 nucleotides: TGTGCCAGCAGCTCTATTACCGGGAGGAAACGCACAGATACGCAGTATTTT.